This is a list of T cell receptor beta chains from one sample in a study of CD8+ T cells in alopecia areata. Assay used: immunoSEQ multiplex PCR; TCRdb lists only in-frame clones, some missing. The sample records roughly 150,000 clones, about 89% being singletons. Sample: CD8+ T cells sorted from blood, taken at week 0. Source of these receptors: a human donor with alopecia areata. Each CDR3 is given with its conserved first and last residue. Each record gives: V gene, D gene, J gene, clone size, CDR3 DNA, CDR3 protein. A D gene is named only where the DNA matches it firmly. A row's size may be missing; if present it is once, few, many or a size class.

>TRBV4-1|TRBD2|TRBJ2-3|.
TGCGCCAGCAGCCAAAGACTAGCGGGGGGGCCGACAGATACGCAGTATTTT
CASSQRLAGGPTDTQYF
>TRBV7-8|.|TRBJ2-3|.
TGTGCCAGCAGCTTGAGACTCAACACAGATACGCAGTATTTT
CASSLRLNTDTQYF
>TRBV27|.|TRBJ2-7|once
TGTGCCAGCAGTACCCTACAGGGTTCGTTCGAGCAGTACTTC
CASSTLQGSFEQYF
>TRBV6-1|.|TRBJ1-2|.
TGTGCCAGCAGCGCCACAGGGAGAATTAACTATGGCTACACCTTC
CASSATGRINYGYTF
>TRBV19|.|TRBJ2-7|.
TGTGCCAGTAGACACCCCGGGGGCTACGAGCAGTACTTC
CASRHPGGYEQYF
>TRBV2|TRBD2|TRBJ2-7|.
TGTGCCAGATCCTCCGGACTAGCGGGAGACGAGCAGTACTTC
CARSSGLAGDEQYF
>TRBV29-1|TRBD1|TRBJ2-6|.
TGCAGCGTTCCTACAGGGGTAGGAACGACCAACGTCCTGACTTTC
CSVPTGVGTTNVLTF
>TRBV5-1|.|TRBJ2-7|.
TGCGCCAGCAGCCCATCGGTCGAGCAGTACTTC
CASSPSVEQYF
>TRBV5-6|TRBD1|TRBJ1-5|.
TGTGCCAGCAGCTTGGAGGGGCAGGGGGCTGATCAGCCCCAGCATTTT
CASSLEGQGADQPQHF
>TRBV9|.|TRBJ2-1|.
TGTGCCAGCAGCGTAGTGGGAGAGGACGATGAGCAGTTCTTC
CASSVVGEDDEQFF
>TRBV6-4|TRBD2|TRBJ2-3|.
TGTGCCAGCAGTTTACTAGCGGGGGACACAGATACGCAGTATTTT
CASSLLAGDTDTQYF
>TRBV27|.|TRBJ2-1|.
TGTGCCAGCAGTTACTCACGGGACAATGAGCAGTTCTTC
CASSYSRDNEQFF
>TRBV9|.|TRBJ2-3|.
TGTGCCAGCAGCGAGGGGTCTAGCACAGATACGCAGTATTTT
CASSEGSSTDTQYF
>TRBV29-1|.|TRBJ2-5|.
TGCAGCGTTACCCCAAGGGGAGGAGAGACCCAGTACTTC
CSVTPRGGETQYF
>TRBV25-1|.|TRBJ2-1|.
TGTGCCAGCAGTGAAGGGAGTGGACACAATGAGCAGTTCTTC
CASSEGSGHNEQFF
>TRBV20-1|.|TRBJ2-7|.
TGCAGTGCTAGCAACTCCTACGAGCAGTACTTC
CSASNSYEQYF
>TRBV6-5|.|TRBJ2-2|.
TGTGCCAGCAGCCATGGGAGGCCCGGGGAGCTGTTTTTT
CASSHGRPGELFF
>TRBV13|.|TRBJ2-3|.
TGTGCCAGCAGCAATGGACCAATCACAGATACGCAGTATTTT
CASSNGPITDTQYF
>TRBV6-1|.|TRBJ2-7|.
TGTGCCAGCAGTGACCGGGGCTCCTACGAGCAGTACTTC
CASSDRGSYEQYF
>TRBV19|.|TRBJ2-7|.
TGTGCCAGTAGTATAGGCGAAGATTTTAGGCCCTACGAGCAGTACTTC
CASSIGEDFRPYEQYF
>TRBV5-6|.|TRBJ2-3|.
TGTGCCAGCAGCATCGGAGGGGATACGCAGTATTTT
CASSIGGDTQYF
>TRBV4-1|.|TRBJ2-1|.
TGCGCCAGCAGCCAAGGAAGGGAAGCCCGGGGAGAGCAGTTCTTC
CASSQGREARGEQFF
>TRBV14|TRBD1|TRBJ2-7|.
TGTGCCAGCAGCCAAGATCGAGCAGGGGGTGTTCTCTACGAGCAGTACTTC
CASSQDRAGGVLYEQYF
>TRBV13|.|TRBJ2-4|.
TGTGCCAGCAGTTCTGGACTGATGATAGCCAAAAACATTCAGTACTTC
CASSSGLMIAKNIQYF
>TRBV19|.|TRBJ2-2|.
TGTGCCAGTAGTTTTGAATTCACCGGGGAGCTGTTTTTT
CASSFEFTGELFF
>TRBV6-5|.|TRBJ2-5|.
TGTGCCAGCAGTTCCTTGGGCCCGGGGACCCAGTACTTC
CASSSLGPGTQYF
>TRBV11-2|.|TRBJ2-7|.
TGTGCCAGCAGCTTTGGGGGACCCTCCTACGAGCAGTACTTC
CASSFGGPSYEQYF
>TRBV29-1|.|TRBJ2-7|.
TGCAGCGTTAGGGGATTGGGCAGCCGATACGAGCAGTACTTC
CSVRGLGSRYEQYF
>TRBV27|.|TRBJ1-1|.
TGTGCCAGCAGAGGGCCCGACTTGAACACTGAAGCTTTCTTT
CASRGPDLNTEAFF
>TRBV6-1|.|TRBJ2-1|few
TGTGCCAGCAGTGAAGAAAGACCACCTGGCAATGAGCAGTTCTTC
CASSEERPPGNEQFF
>TRBV9|.|TRBJ2-2|.
TGTGCCAGCAGCGTAGCGGGGGCGAACACCGGGGAGCTGTTTTTT
CASSVAGANTGELFF
>TRBV29-1|.|TRBJ2-1|once
TGCAGCGTTGAAGCCACACCAGATCACAATGAGCAGTTCTTC
CSVEATPDHNEQFF
>TRBV6-5|.|TRBJ2-7|.
TGTGCCAGCAGGCTGCGTTTAGCTTCCTACGAGCAGTACTTC
CASRLRLASYEQYF
>TRBV19|.|TRBJ2-1|.
TGTGCCAGTAGTATAGGGCTAGGAGGGTACAATGAGCAGTTCTTC
CASSIGLGGYNEQFF
>TRBV4-1|.|TRBJ2-7|.
TGCGCCAGCAGCCAAAATCTTAACTACGAGCAGTACTTC
CASSQNLNYEQYF